This paragraph covers one T cell receptor beta chain sequence. The specificity of this receptor is unknown. No base qualities exist here, and no much larger clone lies one base off it. The cohort comprised 666 healthy bone marrow donors. At the time of sampling, every cohort member was nominally healthy, though immune exposures that went unrecorded were likely present. The donor tested CMV seropositive, placing the donor among the 289 seropositive members of the cohort. Every donor gave a peripheral blood sample, and the peripheral blood mononuclear cells from that sample were used for TCR beta sequencing. The Qiagen DNeasy Blood Extraction Kit was used to extract genomic DNA from the blood cell samples. Between the V and J ends, shortened by 8 bases and 6 bases respectively, the junction contains 14 bases. The CDR3, from cysteine to phenylalanine, totals 12 residues. The sequence is cut down to CDR3 DNA, 36 bases in frame from base 1. Via the germline V gene, CDR1 is SNHLY and CDR2 FYNNEI.

This specimen belongs to a study of cytomegalovirus exposure and HLA in healthy donors (TCRdb year 2017). For context, the study as a whole: An earlier analysis of some 600 of the donors reported about 300 Gb of sequence data and 95 million to 140 million unique TCR beta sequences obtained from around 180 million T cells. Among some 410 genotyped donors of the cohort, an average of about 240,000 unique TCR beta nucleotide sequences were sequenced per donor, around 20% of them non-productive. The later analysis used no new phenotypic data to find candidate immune exposures, relying instead on TCR beta sequences and their occurrence across donors. The genetic ancestry cluster associated with self-reported Caucasian donors included roughly four fifths of the roughly 390 genotyped donors. Using immunosequencing, the study profiled T cell repertoires from around 680 subjects and related those repertoires to cytomegalovirus serostatus. In an earlier analysis of 550 to 700 of the donors, high-throughput TCR beta sequencing was used to judge whether each TCR beta V gene segment behaved as functional or pseudogenic. Approximately 310 gigabases of sequencing data and approximately 91 million unique TCR sequences made up an early release that covered several hundred HLA-typed donors. Genome-wide SNP genotypes for about three fifths of the roughly 670 donors were used in a later genetic analysis, which treated that subset as a discovery cohort. Donor age, sex, ethnicity and CMV serostatus were compiled together with the repertoire data. The aim of the study was to test whether cataloging public T cell receptors could identify signatures of past pathogen exposure. Five DR-DQ haplotypes were handled as single units for association and clustering, since linkage in the cohort was strong. The study combined high-throughput TCR immunosequencing, statistical association of individual TCRs with disease status, and machine learning to predict cytomegalovirus infection status. A separate validation cohort of 90 to 150 different subjects was used in addition to the roughly 720-subject first cohort. All discovery cohort repertoires had been generated using a single sequencing platform. HLA typing included class I and class II loci at four-digit resolution. To study patterns of TCR occurrence, a later analysis re-analyzed previously published TCR beta repertoires from hundreds of donors and added high-resolution HLA genotyping. Typing coverage varied by locus: about 629-630 donors for A, B, C, DRB1 and DQB1; approximately 500 for DQA1; nearly 610 for DPA1; approximately 490 for DPB1.

Study-wide findings and limitations: Correlated functional status among segregating V segments might be attributable to linkage disequilibrium, but an unknown experimental factor could not be ruled out. The classifier was reported to diagnose cytomegalovirus status with high specificity and sensitivity in both the original cohort and the validation cohort. According to a later analysis, parvovirus B19, influenza, CMV and Epstein-Barr virus appeared linked to several top co-occurrence clusters. In a later analysis, some 17,000 TCR beta sequences were associated with specific HLA alleles at a false discovery rate of 0.05. The cohort was sequenced for TCR beta chains only, and without alpha or paired-chain data the features that could be detected were limited. Because the 87-base-pair reads could not distinguish some IMGT-functional V segments, including TRBV6-2 and TRBV6-3, those segments were excluded. Compared with the approximately 710-donor mean, donors in an Asian-associated ancestry cluster had fewer N-insertions in productive TCRs, according to a later genetic analysis. A cluster of highly shared sequence variants was judged likely to be a technical artifact of the sequencing pipeline. The study gave a list of under 200 TCR beta chains associated with cytomegalovirus. Roughly uniform sequencing depth across donors was assumed in presence/absence analyses, although this assumption may not hold. Most CMV-associated TCR beta chains appeared to be HLA-restricted in a later analysis, and the HLA associations seemed to be driven largely by CMV exposure. A few of the identified cytomegalovirus-associated TCR beta chains were confirmed in vitro to be specific for cytomegalovirus antigens. CMV serostatus was the only immune exposure information available for the cohort. While some public TCRs were present in many individuals, most TCR sequences turned up only very rarely across donors. Assigning TCR associations to individual alleles was difficult when HLA alleles, especially DR and DQ, strongly co-occurred. A later analysis found that TCR association rates varied across HLA loci, with DRB1 alleles showing the most associated TCRs and HLA-C alleles the fewest. According to the authors, the approach could potentially be generalized to other disease states and immunological phenotypes. The earlier analysis of 587 of the donors excluded roughly 16 rarely observed V segments, including chromosome 9 orphons, because counts were too low. Because some donors lacked HLA typing at each locus, the association tests relied only on the typed subset. An earlier analysis of 587 of the donors showed that most TCR beta V segments appeared in productive rearrangements either about 90% or about 30% of the time, which broadly matched IMGT annotations. A further reported finding was that TCR beta sequences accurately predicted the HLA-A and HLA-B alleles for most subjects in the first cohort. An association between a missense DCLRE1C variant and V-gene and J-gene trimming of TCR beta chains was found in a later genetic analysis and replicated in an independent cohort. In a later analysis, HLA-associated TCR beta chains showed more clonal expansion and lower generation probabilities than non-associated chains that were equally common.

The library was built by means of the immunoSEQ multiplex PCR assay. The multiplex PCR relied on a mix of 60 forward primers for TCR Vbeta segments and 13 reverse primers for TCR Jbeta segments. A multiplex PCR assay on genomic DNA amplified the CDR3 region of rearranged TCR beta genes. The amplified TCR beta libraries were sequenced on the Illumina HiSeq System as 87-base-pair reads. The authors processed their data as follows. A later analysis tallied 75 million to 95 million unique TCR beta chains across the 600 to 700 repertoires, and approximately 9.9 million of those chains were shared by two or more donors. Raw reads were error-corrected and collapsed into unique sequences with a nearest-neighbor algorithm that merged closely related sequences to remove PCR and sequencing errors. V, D and J gene segments were assigned by aligning CDR3 sequences to IMGT reference sequences. For a sequence to be retained, at least a six-nucleotide match to both a V gene segment and a J gene segment was required. A rearrangement counted as productive if the CDR3 had no stop codons and remained in frame with V and J, and every other rearrangement counted as non-productive. Following IMGT convention, CDR3 was defined as the stretch from the second conserved V-encoded cysteine to the conserved J-encoded phenylalanine. The earlier analysis of 550 to 650 of the donors excluded any sequence lacking an unambiguous match to a single V gene segment. In an earlier analysis of approximately 590 of the donors, V segments were called functional above 56.7% productive rearrangements and were called segregating when the between-donor standard deviation exceeded 5%. A statistical classification framework was built for diagnosing cytomegalovirus status from the catalog of TCR beta chain sequences. A later analysis assigned V and J genes by comparing TCR nucleotide sequences with IMGT/GENE-DB human TR gene sequences. A later analysis assigned CDR3 sequences and most-parsimonious VDJ recombination scenarios with the TCRdist pipeline. In a later analysis, each TCR beta chain was defined by its CDR3 amino acid sequence together with its V-gene family, and reads without a unique V-gene family were excluded. To address suspected cross-contamination and a sequencing artifact, a later analysis removed some 620 highly shared, low-generation-probability nucleotide sequences. In a later analysis, a clonal expansion index for each public chain was calculated from normalized within-repertoire ranks of inferred template counts. Generation probabilities in a later analysis came from a VDJ recombination model fitted to out-of-frame rearrangements, and those results were checked against IGoR. A later analysis scored TCR-TCR, TCR-HLA and TCR-CMV co-occurrence with hypergeometric tests, applying a repertoire-size bias correction to TCR pairs. To estimate false discovery rates, a later analysis permuted the HLA or CMV assignments 20 times. In a later analysis, co-occurring TCRs were grouped using DBSCAN, with TCRdist sequence similarity added in when clustering inside HLA-allele-positive subsets. For co-occurrence clustering, repertoires with fewer than 30,000 or more than 120,000 public chains were excluded, along with about five repertoires with anomalous nucleotide sharing. Here the immuneACCESS table is served through TCRdb, limited to in-frame sequences with V and J called. Missing clones are a known gap in these copies; in checked studies unresolved V genes cover under half, and the rest lacks a known reason. The DNA gave D and trimming, while V, J and clone size come from that table. This sample comprises about 89,000 clones, approximately 81% of them detected only once. The leading ten clones occupy 7.4% of the sample.

The receptor was isolated from a man aged 40-50 years in good health and CMV-seropositive. This receptor chain uses TRBV2 and TRBJ2-7; the D gene is possibly TRBD2, with 6 bases matching. The sample taken for sequencing was PBMCs. CDR3 sequence: CASSGTATEQYF. The DNA sequence reads TGTGCCAGCTCCGGGACTGCCACCGAGCAGTACTTC. When the CDR3 is completed using the reference TRBV2 and TRBJ2-7 genes on either side, the full variable domain is EPEVTQTPSHQVTQMGQEVILRCVPISNHLYFYWYRQILGQKVEFLVSFYNNEISEKSEIFDDQFSVERPDGSNFTLKIRSTKLEDSAMYFCASSGTATEQYFGPGTRLTVT.